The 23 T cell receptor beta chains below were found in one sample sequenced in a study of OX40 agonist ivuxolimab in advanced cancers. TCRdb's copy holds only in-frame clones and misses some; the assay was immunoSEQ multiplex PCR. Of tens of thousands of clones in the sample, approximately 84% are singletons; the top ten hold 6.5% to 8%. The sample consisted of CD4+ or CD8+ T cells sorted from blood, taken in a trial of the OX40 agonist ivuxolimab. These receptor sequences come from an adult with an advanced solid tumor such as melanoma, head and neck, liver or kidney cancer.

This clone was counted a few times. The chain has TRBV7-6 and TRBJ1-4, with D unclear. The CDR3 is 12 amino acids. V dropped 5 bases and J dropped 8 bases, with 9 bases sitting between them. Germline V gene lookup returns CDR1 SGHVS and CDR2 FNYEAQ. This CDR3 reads CASSHPGEKLFF. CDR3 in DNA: TGTGCCAGCAGCCACCCGGGGGAAAAACTGTTTTTT.

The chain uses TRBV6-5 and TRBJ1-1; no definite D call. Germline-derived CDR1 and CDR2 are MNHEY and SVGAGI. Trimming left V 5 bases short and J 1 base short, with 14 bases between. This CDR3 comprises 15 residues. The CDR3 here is CASSNPGQANTEAFF. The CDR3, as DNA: TGTGCCAGCAGTAACCCCGGCCAGGCGAACACTGAAGCTTTCTTT.

CDR3 in DNA: TGTGCCAGCAGCCTTTTCTCCCAGACTAATGAAAAACTGTTTTTT. This gives the protein CASSLFSQTNEKLFF. The rearrangement links TRBV11-3 to TRBJ1-4, with D hard to call. V lost 5 bases and J 2 bases, leaving 12 bases between the germline ends. Germline loops: CDR1 SGHNT, CDR2 YENEEA. CDR3 size: 15 residues.

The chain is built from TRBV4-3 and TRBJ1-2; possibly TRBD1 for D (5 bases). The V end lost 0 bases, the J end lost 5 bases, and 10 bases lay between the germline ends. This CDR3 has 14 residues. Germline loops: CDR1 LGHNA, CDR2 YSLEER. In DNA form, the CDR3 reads TGCGCCAGCAGCCAAGATCGGGGCGGGTATGGCTACACCTTC. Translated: CASSQDRGGYGYTF.

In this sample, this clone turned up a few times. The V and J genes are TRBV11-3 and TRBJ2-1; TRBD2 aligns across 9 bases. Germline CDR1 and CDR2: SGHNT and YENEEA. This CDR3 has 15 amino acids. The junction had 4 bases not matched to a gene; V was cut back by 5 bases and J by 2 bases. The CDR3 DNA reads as TGTGCCAGCAGCCCAGGACTAGCGACCTACAATGAGCAGTTCTTC. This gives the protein CASSPGLATYNEQFF.

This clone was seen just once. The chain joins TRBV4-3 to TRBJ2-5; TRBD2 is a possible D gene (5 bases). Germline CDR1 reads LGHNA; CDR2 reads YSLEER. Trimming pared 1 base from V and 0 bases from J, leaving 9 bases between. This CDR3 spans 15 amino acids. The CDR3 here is CASSQGRQNQETQYF. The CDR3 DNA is TGCGCCAGCAGCCAAGGGAGGCAGAACCAAGAGACCCAGTACTTC.

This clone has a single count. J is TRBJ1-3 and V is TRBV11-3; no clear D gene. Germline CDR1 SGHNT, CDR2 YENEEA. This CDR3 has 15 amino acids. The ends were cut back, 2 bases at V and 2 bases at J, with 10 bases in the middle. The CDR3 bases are TGTGCCAGCAGCTTACGGGAGGTGACTGGAAACACCATATATTTT. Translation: CASSLREVTGNTIYF. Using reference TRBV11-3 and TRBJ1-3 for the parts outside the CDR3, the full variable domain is EAGVVQSPRYKIIEKKQPVAFWCNPISGHNTLYWYLQNLGQGPELLIRYENEEAVDDSQLPKDRFSAERLKGVDSTLKIQPAELGDSAVYLCASSLREVTGNTIYFGEGSWLTVV.

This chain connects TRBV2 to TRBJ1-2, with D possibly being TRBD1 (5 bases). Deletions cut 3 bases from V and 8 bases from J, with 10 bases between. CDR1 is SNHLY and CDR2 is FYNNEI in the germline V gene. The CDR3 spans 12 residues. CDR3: CASSEGRKGYTF. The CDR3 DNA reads TGTGCCAGCAGTGAGGGACGAAAGGGCTACACCTTC. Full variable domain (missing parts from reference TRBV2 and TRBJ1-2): EPEVTQTPSHQVTQMGQEVILRCVPISNHLYFYWYRQILGQKVEFLVSFYNNEISEKSEIFDDQFSVERPDGSNFTLKIRSTKLEDSAMYFCASSEGRKGYTFGSGTRLTVV.

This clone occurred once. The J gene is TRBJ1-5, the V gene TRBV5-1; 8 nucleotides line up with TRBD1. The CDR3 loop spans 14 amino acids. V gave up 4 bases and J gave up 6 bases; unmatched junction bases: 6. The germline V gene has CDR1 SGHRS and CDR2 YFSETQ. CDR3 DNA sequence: TGCGCCAGCAGCGTAGGGACAGGCACTCAGCCCCAGCATTTT. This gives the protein CASSVGTGTQPQHF.

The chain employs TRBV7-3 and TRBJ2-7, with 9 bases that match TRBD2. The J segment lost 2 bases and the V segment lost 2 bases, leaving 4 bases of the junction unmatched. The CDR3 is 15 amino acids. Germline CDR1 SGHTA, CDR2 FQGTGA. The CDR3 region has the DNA TGTGCCAGCAGCTTATCACTAGCGGGCCCCTACGAGCAGTACTTC. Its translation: CASSLSLAGPYEQYF.

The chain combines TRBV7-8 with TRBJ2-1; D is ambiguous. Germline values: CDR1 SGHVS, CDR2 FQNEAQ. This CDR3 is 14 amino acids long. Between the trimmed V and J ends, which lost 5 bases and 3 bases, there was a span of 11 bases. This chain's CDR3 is CASSVIRHYNEQFF. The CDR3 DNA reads TGTGCCAGCAGCGTTATCCGTCACTACAATGAGCAGTTCTTC.

Written as DNA, the CDR3 is TGTGCCAGCAGGAAGGACAGGGCTGGGAATGAAAAACTGTTTTTT. It yields the protein CASRKDRAGNEKLFF. This sequence joins TRBV6-6 and TRBJ1-4, with 8 bases that match TRBD1. The CDR3 runs 15 residues. The trim removed 6 bases at V and 5 bases at J, leaving 8 bases unmatched. Germline CDR1 MNHNY, CDR2 SVGAGI (reference sequence).

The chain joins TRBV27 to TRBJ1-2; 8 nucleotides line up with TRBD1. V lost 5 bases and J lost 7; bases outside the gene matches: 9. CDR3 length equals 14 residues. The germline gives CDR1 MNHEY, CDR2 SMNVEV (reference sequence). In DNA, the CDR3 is TGTGCCAGCAGTCAGAACAGGGGGGTGGGTGGCTACACCTTC. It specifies CASSQNRGVGGYTF.

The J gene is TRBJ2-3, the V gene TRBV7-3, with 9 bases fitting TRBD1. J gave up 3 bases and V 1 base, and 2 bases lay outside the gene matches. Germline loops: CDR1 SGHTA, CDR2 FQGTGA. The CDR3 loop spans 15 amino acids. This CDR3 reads CASSLNRGRTDTQYF. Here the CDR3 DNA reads TGTGCCAGCAGCTTAAACAGGGGGCGGACAGATACGCAGTATTTT.

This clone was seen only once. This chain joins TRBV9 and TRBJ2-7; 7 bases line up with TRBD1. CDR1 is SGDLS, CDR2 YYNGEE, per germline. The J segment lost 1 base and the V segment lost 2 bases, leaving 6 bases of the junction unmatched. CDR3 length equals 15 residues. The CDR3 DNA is TGTGCCAGCAGCGTCCAGACAGGGTGGTCCTACGAGCAGTACTTC. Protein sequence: CASSVQTGWSYEQYF.

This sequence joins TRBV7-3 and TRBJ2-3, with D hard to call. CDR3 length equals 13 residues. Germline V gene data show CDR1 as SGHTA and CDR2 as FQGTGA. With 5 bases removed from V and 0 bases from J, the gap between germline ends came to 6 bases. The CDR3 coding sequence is TGTGCCAGCAGCCTATCTAGCACAGATACGCAGTATTTT. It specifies CASSLSSTDTQYF. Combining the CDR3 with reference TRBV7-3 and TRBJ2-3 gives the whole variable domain GAGVSQTPSNKVTEKGKYVELRCDPISGHTALYWYRQSLGQGPEFLIYFQGTGAADDSGLPNDRFFAVRPEGSVSTLKIQRTERGDSAVYLCASSLSSTDTQYFGPGTRLTVL.

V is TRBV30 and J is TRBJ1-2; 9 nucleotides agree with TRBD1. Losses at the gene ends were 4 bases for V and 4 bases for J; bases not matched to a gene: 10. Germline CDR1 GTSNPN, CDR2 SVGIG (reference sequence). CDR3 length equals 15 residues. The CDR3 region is CAWTAGTGPFYGYTF. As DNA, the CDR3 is TGTGCCTGGACAGCCGGGACAGGGCCCTTCTATGGCTACACCTTC.

For the CDR3, the DNA is TGTGCCAGCAGTAGGGACGCCTCGAACACTGAAGCTTTCTTT. Its translation is CASSRDASNTEAFF. This rearrangement joins TRBV6-5 to TRBJ1-1; a possible D gene is TRBD1 (5 bases). This CDR3 contains 14 residues. The V end was cut by 5 bases, the J end by 1 base, with 11 bases between. Germline CDR1 and CDR2: MNHEY and SVGAGI.

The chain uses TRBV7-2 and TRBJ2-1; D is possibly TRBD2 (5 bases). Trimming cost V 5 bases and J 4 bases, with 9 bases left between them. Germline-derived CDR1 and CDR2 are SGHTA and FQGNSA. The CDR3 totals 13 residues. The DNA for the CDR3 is TGTGCCAGCAGCCATCGGACTTACAATGAGCAGTTCTTC. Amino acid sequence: CASSHRTYNEQFF.

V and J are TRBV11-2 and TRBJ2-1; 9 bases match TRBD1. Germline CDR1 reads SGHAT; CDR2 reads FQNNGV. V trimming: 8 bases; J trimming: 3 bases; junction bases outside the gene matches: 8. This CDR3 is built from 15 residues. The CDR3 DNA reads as TGTGCCAGCGGCGTCCGGGACAGGGACTACAATGAGCAGTTCTTC. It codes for CASGVRDRDYNEQFF.

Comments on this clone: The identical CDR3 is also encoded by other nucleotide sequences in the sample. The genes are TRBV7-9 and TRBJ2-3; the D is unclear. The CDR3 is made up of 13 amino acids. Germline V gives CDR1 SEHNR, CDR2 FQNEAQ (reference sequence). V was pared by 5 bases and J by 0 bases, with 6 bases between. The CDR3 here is CASSLLSTDTQYF. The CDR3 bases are TGTGCCAGCAGCCTTCTCAGCACAGATACGCAGTATTTT.

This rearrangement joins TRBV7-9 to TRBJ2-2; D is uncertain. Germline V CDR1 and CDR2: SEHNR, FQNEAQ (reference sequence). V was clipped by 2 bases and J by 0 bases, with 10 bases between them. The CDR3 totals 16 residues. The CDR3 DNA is TGTGCCAGCAGCTTAATAGTGTATTCGAACACCGGGGAGCTGTTTTTT. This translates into CASSLIVYSNTGELFF.

Here the CDR3 DNA reads TGTGCCTGGGGGCAGGGGGCTGGAAACACCATATATTTT. It is translated as CAWGQGAGNTIYF. J is TRBJ1-3 and V is TRBV30; TRBD1 matches at 7 bases. This CDR3 is 13 amino acids long. CDR1 is GTSNPN, CDR2 SVGIG, per germline (reference sequence). Trimming at V came to 5 bases and at J to 2 bases, leaving 3 bases not matched to a gene.